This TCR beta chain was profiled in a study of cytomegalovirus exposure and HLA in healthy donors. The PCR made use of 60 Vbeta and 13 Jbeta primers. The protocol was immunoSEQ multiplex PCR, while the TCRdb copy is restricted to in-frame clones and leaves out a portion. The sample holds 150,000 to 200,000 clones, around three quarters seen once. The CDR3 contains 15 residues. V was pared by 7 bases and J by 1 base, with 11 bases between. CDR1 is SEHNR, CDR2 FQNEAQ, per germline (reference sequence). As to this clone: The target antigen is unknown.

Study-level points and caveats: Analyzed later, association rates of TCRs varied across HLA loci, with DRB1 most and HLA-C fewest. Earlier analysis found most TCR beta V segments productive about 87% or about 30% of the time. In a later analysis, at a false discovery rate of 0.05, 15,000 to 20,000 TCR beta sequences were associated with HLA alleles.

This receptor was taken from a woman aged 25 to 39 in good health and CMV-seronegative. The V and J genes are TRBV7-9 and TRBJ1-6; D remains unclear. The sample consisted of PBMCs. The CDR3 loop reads CASIRTGSYNSPLHF. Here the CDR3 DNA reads TGTGCCAGCATCAGAACCGGGTCCTATAATTCACCCCTCCACTTT.